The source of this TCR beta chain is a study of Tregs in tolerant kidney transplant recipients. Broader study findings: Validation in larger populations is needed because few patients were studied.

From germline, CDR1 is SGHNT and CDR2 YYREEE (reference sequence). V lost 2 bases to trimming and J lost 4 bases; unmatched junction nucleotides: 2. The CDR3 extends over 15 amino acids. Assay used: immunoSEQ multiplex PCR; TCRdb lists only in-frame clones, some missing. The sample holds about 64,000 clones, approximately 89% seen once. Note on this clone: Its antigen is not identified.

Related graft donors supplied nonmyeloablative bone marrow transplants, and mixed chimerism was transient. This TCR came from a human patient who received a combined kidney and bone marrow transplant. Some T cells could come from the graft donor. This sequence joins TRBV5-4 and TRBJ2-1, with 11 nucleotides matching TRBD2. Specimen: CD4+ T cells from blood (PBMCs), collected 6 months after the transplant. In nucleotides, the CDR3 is TGTGCCAGCAGCTTTAGCGGGGGGGCATACAATGAGCAGTTCTTC. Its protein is CASSFSGGAYNEQFF.